Each of the 6 T cell receptor beta chains below was sequenced from the same sample in a study of cytotoxic CD8 clonotypes in ibrutinib-treated CLL. Sequencing was performed with immunoSEQ multiplex PCR; in TCRdb, only in-frame clones are kept and a portion is missing. Of 50,000 to 65,000 clones listed, around 52% are singletons. Material: PBMCs, obtained after 12 months of ibrutinib treatment. The receptors were gathered from a human donor with chronic lymphocytic leukemia.

There are a few counts of this clone. The chain recombines TRBV27 with TRBJ1-6; D gene ambiguous. V shed 2 bases and J shed 7 bases, with 3 bases lying between them. CDR1 is MNHEY and CDR2 is SMNVEV in the germline V gene (reference sequence). This CDR3 has 12 amino acids. CDR3 sequence reads: CASSLLNSPLHF. The CDR3 DNA reads as TGTGCCAGCAGTTTACTAAATTCACCCCTCCACTTT.

This clone was counted only a few times. The chain carries TRBV15 and TRBJ1-1; D remains unclear. Germline V gene sequence: CDR1 LNHNV, CDR2 YYDKDF (reference sequence). The CDR3 sequence is 14 residues long. V was clipped by 8 bases and J by 0 bases, with 13 bases between them. The CDR3 here is CATAAGTLNTEAFF. In nucleotides, the CDR3 is TGTGCCACCGCTGCCGGCACCTTGAACACTGAAGCTTTCTTT. The whole variable domain, remainder taken from reference TRBV15 and TRBJ1-1, is DAMVIQNPRYQVTQFGKPVTLSCSQTLNHNVMYWYQQKSSQAPKLLFHYYDKDFNNEADTPDNFQSRRPNTSFCFLDIRSPGLGDTAMYLCATAAGTLNTEAFFGQGTRLTVV.

This clone appeared a few times. The J gene is TRBJ1-2, the V gene TRBV19; no definite D call. This CDR3 is 14 amino acids long. V lost 3 bases to trimming and J lost 0 bases, with 8 bases between them. In germline, CDR1 is LNHDA, CDR2 SQIVND (reference sequence). CDR3 nucleotide sequence: TGTGCCAGTAGTATCTCTGGGACTAACTATGGCTACACCTTC. Residues: CASSISGTNYGYTF.

The chain couples TRBV7-6 to TRBJ2-1; possibly TRBD1 or TRBD2 for D (5 bases each). Germline V gene data show CDR1 as SGHVS and CDR2 as FNYEAQ. The CDR3 covers 13 residues. V dropped 2 bases and J dropped 6 bases, with 8 bases sitting between them. The CDR3 sequence is CASSLLGPNEQFF. The CDR3 DNA is TGTGCCAGCAGCTTACTGGGACCCAATGAGCAGTTCTTC.

The chain combines TRBV5-1 with TRBJ2-6; D might be TRBD1 or TRBD2, each matching 5 bases. The CDR3 totals 18 residues. The V end was cut by 6 bases, the J end by 0 bases, with 19 bases between. CDR1 is SGHRS, CDR2 YFSETQ, per germline. The CDR3 bases are TGCGCCAGCACCCTCGGGGCCAGAGTCGTCTCTGGGGCCAACGTCCTGACTTTC. Translated, it gives CASTLGARVVSGANVLTF. Looking up the rest from reference TRBV5-1 and TRBJ2-6 gives the full variable domain: KAGVTQTPRYLIKTRGQQVTLSCSPISGHRSVSWYQQTPGQGLQFLFEYFSETQRNKGNFPGRFSGRQFSNSRSEMNVSTLELGDSALYLCASTLGARVVSGANVLTFGAGSRLTVL.

The chain carries TRBV11-2 and TRBJ2-7; 9 bases agree with TRBD1. This CDR3 is built from 15 residues. Per germline, CDR1 SGHAT and CDR2 FQNNGV. V lost 5 bases and J lost 4; bases outside the gene matches: 9. Here the CDR3 reads CASSRVMGQGYEQYF. The CDR3 region has the DNA TGTGCCAGCAGCCGGGTGATGGGACAGGGTTACGAGCAGTACTTC.